This entry lists 32 T cell receptor beta chains sequenced from one sample in a study of radiotherapy plus CTLA-4 blockade in lung cancer (dated by TCRdb to about 2018). The library was built by means of the immunoSEQ multiplex PCR assay. TCRdb mirrors the immuneACCESS table, restricted to in-frame sequences. Some clones are absent from its copies; in checked studies, under half trace to an unresolved V gene, and the reason for the others is unknown. The sample data list some 78,000 clones, and around 90% of these were observed just once. The ten largest clonotypes hold about 1% of the sample. Sequences were derived from peripheral blood, sampled from a patient treated with radiotherapy plus ipilimumab. Receptors were obtained from a human donor with non-small cell lung cancer who had stable disease on radiotherapy plus ipilimumab.

V usage is TRBV11-2 and J usage is TRBJ2-5; D call uncertain. The CDR3 is made up of 13 amino acids. Germline values: CDR1 SGHAT, CDR2 FQNNGV. V was cut by 1 base and J by 7 bases, with 10 bases left in between. CDR3 loop: CASSLGAQATQYF. The CDR3 DNA is TGTGCCAGCAGCTTAGGGGCTCAGGCGACCCAGTACTTC.

J is TRBJ2-7 and V is TRBV6-6, with TRBD2 identical over 7 bases. The CDR3 loop spans 13 amino acids. Trimming at V came to 7 bases and at J to 2 bases, leaving 5 bases not matched to a gene. In germline, CDR1 is MNHNY, CDR2 SVGAGI (reference sequence). The CDR3: CASNSGGAYEQYF. CDR3 nucleotide sequence: TGTGCCAGCAACTCGGGGGGTGCCTACGAGCAGTACTTC.

The CDR3 loop is CASSYGPAKETQYF. The CDR3 nucleotides are TGTGCCAGCAGTTACGGTCCCGCCAAGGAGACCCAGTACTTC. This rearrangement joins TRBV6-5 to TRBJ2-7; no firm D call. The better agreement between TRBJ2-5 and the DNA end casts doubt on the J call. The CDR3 length is 14 residues. The germline gives CDR1 MNHEY, CDR2 SVGAGI.

The rearrangement links TRBV27 to TRBJ1-6; a possible D gene is TRBD1 (6 bases). In germline, CDR1 is MNHEY, CDR2 SMNVEV (reference sequence). The CDR3 totals 14 residues. The V and J ends lost 4 bases and 9 bases respectively, with 13 bases between them. For the CDR3, the DNA is TGTGCCAGCAGTTCAACAGGGTTCGGTTCACCCCTCCACTTT. It codes for CASSSTGFGSPLHF.

The chain combines TRBV18 with TRBJ1-5; TRBD1 agrees at 7 bases. V shed 3 bases and J 7 bases; nucleotides not matched to a gene: 6. The CDR3 is 14 amino acids. CDR1 and CDR2 (germline): KGHSH, LQKENI. The CDR3 protein is CASSPGGGGQPQHF. The CDR3 DNA sequence: TGTGCCAGCTCACCGGGAGGGGGCGGGCAGCCCCAGCATTTT.

This chain uses TRBV7-2 with TRBJ1-1; D is unclear. Looked up from germline, CDR1 is SGHTA and CDR2 is FQGNSA. The CDR3 spans 13 residues. V was shortened by 6 bases and J by 4 bases, with 12 bases between the two germline ends. CDR3 in DNA: TGTGCCAGCAGAACCCAACGGGGCACTGAAGCTTTCTTT. It is translated as CASRTQRGTEAFF.

The chain links TRBV28 to TRBJ1-2; 7 bases fit TRBD1. Losses at the gene ends were 5 bases for V and 7 bases for J; bases not matched to a gene: 13. CDR3 length equals 15 residues. Germline loops: CDR1 MDHEN, CDR2 SYDVKM. Here the CDR3 reads CASSPGTASHGGYTF. The CDR3 DNA reads as TGTGCCAGCAGTCCCGGGACAGCTTCACATGGTGGCTACACCTTC.

DNA of the CDR3: TGTGCCAGCAGCGTAAGTGGAGGGACTAGCGGGACAGACCAGTACTTC. Translated, it gives CASSVSGGTSGTDQYF. This chain uses TRBV9 with TRBJ2-5; TRBD2 agrees at 13 bases. The CDR3 totals 16 residues. Germline V CDR1 and CDR2: SGDLS, YYNGEE. The V and J ends lost 1 base and 10 bases, in that order; junction bases with no gene match: 10.

J is TRBJ2-3 and V is TRBV15; TRBD2 is a possible D gene (6 bases). This CDR3 comprises 16 residues. Germline-derived CDR1 and CDR2 are LNHNV and YYDKDF (reference sequence). Deletions cut 5 bases from V and 2 bases from J, with 17 bases between. The CDR3 reads CATSSNRGSDTDTQYF. For the CDR3, the DNA is TGTGCCACCAGCTCGAACCGGGGGTCTGACACAGATACGCAGTATTTT. Combining the CDR3 with reference TRBV15 and TRBJ2-3 gives the whole variable domain DAMVIQNPRYQVTQFGKPVTLSCSQTLNHNVMYWYQQKSSQAPKLLFHYYDKDFNNEADTPDNFQSRRPNTSFCFLDIRSPGLGDTAMYLCATSSNRGSDTDTQYFGPGTRLTVL.

The chain couples TRBV29-1 to TRBJ2-7, with 10 bases matching TRBD1. J lost 6 bases, V lost 2 bases, and 10 bases had no gene match. The CDR3 extends over 15 amino acids. Looked up from germline, CDR1 is SQVTM and CDR2 is ANQGSEA. CDR3 DNA: TGCAGCGTTGAATCCTCGGGACAGGGGTCCCGCGAGCAGTACTTC. This translates into CSVESSGQGSREQYF.

This clone has a handful of counts. The chain joins TRBV28 to TRBJ1-3; D unresolved. V was pared by 5 bases and J by 2 bases, with 13 bases between. The germline V gene has CDR1 MDHEN and CDR2 SYDVKM. The CDR3 is 15 residues long. CDR3 region: CASSLRWTTGNTIYF. For the CDR3, the DNA is TGTGCCAGCAGTCTACGGTGGACGACTGGAAACACCATATATTTT. Combining the CDR3 with reference TRBV28 and TRBJ1-3 gives the whole variable domain DVKVTQSSRYLVKRTGEKVFLECVQDMDHENMFWYRQDPGLGLRLIYFSYDVKMKEKGDIPEGYSVSREKKERFSLILESASTNQTSMYLCASSLRWTTGNTIYFGEGSWLTVV.

This clone was counted only a few times. The V and J genes are TRBV19 and TRBJ2-7; D remains ambiguous. This CDR3 region has 13 residues. Looked up from germline, CDR1 is LNHDA and CDR2 is SQIVND (reference sequence). Trimming left V 6 bases short and J 2 bases short, with 11 bases between. CDR3 nucleotides: TGTGCCAGTAGGTGGACGCCTCCCTACGAGCAGTACTTC. Amino acid sequence: CASRWTPPYEQYF.

The rearrangement uses TRBV27 and TRBJ2-7; possible D gene TRBD2, 6 bases. Germline-derived CDR1 and CDR2 are MNHEY and SMNVEV (reference sequence). This CDR3 is built from 14 residues. Trimming removed 5 bases from V and 3 bases from J, with 14 bases in between. The CDR3 DNA reads TGTGCCAGCAGTCTACAGGAGGGCATCTACGAGCAGTACTTC. It encodes CASSLQEGIYEQYF.

V usage is TRBV2 and J usage is TRBJ2-7; D ambiguous. CDR1 and CDR2 from the germline V gene are SNHLY and FYNNEI. The CDR3 covers 14 residues. V was cut by 6 bases and J by 6 bases, with 18 bases left in between. Here the CDR3 DNA reads TGTGCCAGCAGGAGCGCGAAGAACCGAGGCGAGCAGTACTTC. Translation: CASRSAKNRGEQYF.

The V and J genes are TRBV11-2 and TRBJ1-5; no reliable D call. Germline assignment: CDR1 SGHAT and CDR2 FQNNGV. Trimming took off 2 bases at V and 8 bases at J, with 10 bases between the two ends. This CDR3 contains 13 residues. The DNA for the CDR3 is TGTGCCAGCAGCTTAAATGGACCGAAGCCCCAGCATTTT. It yields the protein CASSLNGPKPQHF.

This clone was seen a handful of times. The rearrangement joins TRBV7-9 to TRBJ1-3; D gene unclear. Trimming took 4 bases from V and 3 from J, leaving 7 bases between them. The CDR3 extends over 13 amino acids. From germline, CDR1 is SEHNR and CDR2 FQNEAQ (reference sequence). CDR3 nucleotide sequence: TGTGCCAGCAGCTCCGACAATGGAAACACCATATATTTT. Amino acids: CASSSDNGNTIYF.

The V gene is TRBV23-1, the J gene TRBJ1-2; D unclear. TRBV23-1 is known as an ORF, though its function is uncertain. There are 15 residues in the CDR3. V was trimmed by 0 bases and J by 0 bases, leaving 8 bases between them. The CDR3 sequence is CASSQSAGPNYGYTF. The CDR3 coding sequence is TGCGCCAGCAGTCAATCTGCAGGACCTAACTATGGCTACACCTTC.

The chain couples TRBV6-1 to TRBJ2-7, with D hard to call. The CDR3 runs to 13 residues. Per germline, CDR1 MNHNS and CDR2 SASEGT. Between the trimmed V and J ends, which lost 1 base and 0 bases, there was a span of 4 bases. The CDR3 DNA reads TGTGCCAGCAGTGAAGGGGCCTCCTACGAGCAGTACTTC. Protein: CASSEGASYEQYF.

This CDR3 reads CASSFRLAGVSGAGANVLTF. As DNA, the CDR3 is TGTGCCAGCAGTTTCCGGCTAGCGGGGGTATCGGGAGCTGGGGCCAACGTCCTGACTTTC. This chain joins TRBV27 and TRBJ2-6; 10 bases map to TRBD2. Germline loops: CDR1 MNHEY, CDR2 SMNVEV (reference sequence). The CDR3 consists of 20 residues. With 3 bases clipped from V and 2 bases from J, the junction kept 13 bases outside the gene matches.

V is TRBV9 and J is TRBJ1-4; D is unresolved. Trimming pared 0 bases from V and 0 bases from J, leaving 9 bases between. CDR3 length: 16 residues. CDR1 is SGDLS and CDR2 is YYNGEE in the germline V gene. CDR3 DNA sequence: TGTGCCAGCAGCGTAGGTAGGACCGCAACTAATGAAAAACTGTTTTTT. Its protein is CASSVGRTATNEKLFF.

This sequence joins TRBV5-1 and TRBJ1-3, with D possibly TRBD1 on 5 matching bases. V was pared by 0 bases and J by 1 base, with 8 bases between. CDR1 SGHRS and CDR2 YFSETQ come from the germline V gene. This CDR3 is built from 15 residues. CDR3 DNA: TGCGCCAGCAGCTTGGCAGCAGGGTCTGGAAACACCATATATTTT. As protein: CASSLAAGSGNTIYF.

This clone was recorded only once. The chain uses TRBV5-1 and TRBJ1-2; 10 bases are shared with TRBD1. V lost 6 bases to trimming and J lost 4 bases; unmatched junction nucleotides: 6. The CDR3 runs to 14 residues. Germline assignment: CDR1 SGHRS and CDR2 YFSETQ. The CDR3 nucleotides are TGCGCCAGCACCCCGACAGGGGGCCTCTATGGCTACACCTTC. Translating gives CASTPTGGLYGYTF. Full variable domain (outside the CDR3, taken from reference TRBV5-1 and TRBJ1-2): KAGVTQTPRYLIKTRGQQVTLSCSPISGHRSVSWYQQTPGQGLQFLFEYFSETQRNKGNFPGRFSGRQFSNSRSEMNVSTLELGDSALYLCASTPTGGLYGYTFGSGTRLTVV.

V usage is TRBV4-1 and J usage is TRBJ1-1; 10 bases align to TRBD1. Germline loops: CDR1 MGHRA, CDR2 YSYEKL. The J segment lost 11 bases and the V segment lost 3 bases, leaving 6 bases of the junction unmatched. The CDR3 runs to 13 residues. The CDR3 DNA sequence: TGCGCCAGCAGCCAGCCCGACAGGGGGCCGGCTTTCTTT. Amino acid sequence: CASSQPDRGPAFF.

This chain uses TRBV28 with TRBJ1-5; 8 nucleotides agree with TRBD1. V gave up 5 bases and J gave up 7 bases; unmatched junction bases: 7. The CDR3 spans 14 residues. The germline gives CDR1 MDHEN, CDR2 SYDVKM. The CDR3 reads CASSPPGGLQPQHF. CDR3 bases: TGTGCCAGCAGTCCCCCAGGGGGCTTGCAGCCCCAGCATTTT.

The sample holds a few counts of this clone. The chain couples TRBV6-5 to TRBJ1-2; 9 bases match TRBD1. CDR1 MNHEY and CDR2 SVGAGI come from the germline V gene. V was clipped by 10 bases and J by 7 bases; unmatched bases: 13. This CDR3 is 14 amino acids long. CDR3 bases: TGTGCCACCCATCCGGGACAGGGTACGGGTGGCTACACCTTC. Its protein is CATHPGQGTGGYTF.

This rearrangement joins TRBV6-5 to TRBJ1-2; 7 bases align to TRBD1. Germline V gene data show CDR1 as MNHEY and CDR2 as SVGAGI. CDR3 length: 14 amino acids. V shed 5 bases, J shed 8 bases, and the junction held 11 bases outside the gene matches. CDR3 loop: CASSTRQGIGGYTF. CDR3 in DNA: TGTGCCAGCAGTACGCGACAGGGAATAGGCGGCTACACCTTC.

CDR3 protein: CASSGDNPSGGAGTHEQFF. CDR3 in DNA: TGCGCCAGCAGCGGGGACAACCCTAGCGGGGGGGCAGGGACACATGAGCAGTTCTTC. The chain is built from TRBV10-2 and TRBJ2-1; 12 nucleotides line up with TRBD2. The V gene's germline CDR1 is WSHSY and CDR2 SAAADI. J lost 8 bases, V lost 6 bases, and 20 bases had no gene match. The CDR3 is 19 residues long.

This rearrangement joins TRBV15 to TRBJ2-1, with unresolved D. V lost 3 bases to trimming and J lost 0 bases, with 15 bases between them. Germline V gene data show CDR1 as LNHNV and CDR2 as YYDKDF (reference sequence). The CDR3 is made up of 17 amino acids. CDR3 nucleotide sequence: TGTGCCACCAGCAGCCCCCGACTGGCAGACTCCTACAATGAGCAGTTCTTC. This gives the protein CATSSPRLADSYNEQFF.

V gene TRBV30 combines with J gene TRBJ2-7; TRBD1 agrees at 8 bases. The CDR3 length is 14 residues. Germline CDR1 reads GTSNPN; CDR2 reads SVGIG (reference sequence). V shed 4 bases, J shed 0 bases, and the junction held 5 bases outside the gene matches. CDR3 coding DNA: TGTGCCTGGAACTCCGGGACAGGCTCCTACGAGCAGTACTTC. It translates to CAWNSGTGSYEQYF. Full variable domain (missing parts from reference TRBV30 and TRBJ2-7): SQTIHQWPATLVQPVGSPLSLECTVEGTSNPNLYWYRQAAGRGLQLLFYSVGIGQISSEVPQNLSASRPQDRQFILSSKKLLLSDSGFYLCAWNSGTGSYEQYFGPGTRLTVT.

The chain is built from TRBV7-2 and TRBJ2-3; 9 positions agree with TRBD1. This CDR3 contains 13 residues. Trimming removed 3 bases from V and 9 bases from J; junction bases left unmatched: 4. Germline CDR1 SGHTA, CDR2 FQGNSA. CDR3 region: CASSLGQGSTQYF. CDR3 DNA: TGTGCCAGCAGCTTGGGACAGGGAAGCACGCAGTATTTT.

The chain couples TRBV6-5 to TRBJ1-3; 9 bases map to TRBD1. J was trimmed by 3 bases and V by 6 bases; bases with no gene match: 3. Germline V gene sequence: CDR1 MNHEY, CDR2 SVGAGI. The CDR3 runs 14 residues. CDR3 nucleotides: TGTGCCAGCAGAACGACAGGGGGTGGAAACACCATATATTTT. Translating gives CASRTTGGGNTIYF.

The chain has TRBV28 and TRBJ1-2, with a possible D match to TRBD1 (6 bases). The germline V and J ends were trimmed by 3 bases and 0 bases, with 20 bases remaining between them. From germline, CDR1 is MDHEN and CDR2 SYDVKM. The CDR3 extends over 18 amino acids. CDR3 nucleotides: TGTGCCAGCAGTTTTCCTCCCCTTAGGGACACAACTAACTATGGCTACACCTTC. Amino acids: CASSFPPLRDTTNYGYTF.